These 18 T cell receptor beta chains were sequenced from one sample in a study of T cell responses to AZD1222 COVID-19 vaccine. Profiling relied on immunoSEQ multiplex PCR, and the TCRdb table lists in-frame clones only, not all of them. This table has around 140,000 clones, roughly 93% appearing once. This specimen was peripheral blood, taken after recovery from COVID-19. The receptors here all came from an adult who had recovered from COVID-19.

V usage is TRBV27 and J usage is TRBJ2-5; the match to TRBD2 covers 7 bases. V shed 4 bases, J shed 0 bases, and the junction held 11 bases outside the gene matches. Germline lookup yields CDR1 MNHEY and CDR2 SMNVEV (reference sequence). CDR3 length equals 17 residues. CDR3: CASSSSRLAAYQETQYF. The CDR3 DNA reads TGTGCCAGCAGTTCCTCACGACTAGCAGCGTACCAAGAGACCCAGTACTTC.

The rearrangement uses TRBV11-2 and TRBJ2-1; D may be TRBD1 or TRBD2 (5 bases each). Trimming took off 2 bases at V and 2 bases at J, with 10 bases between the two ends. CDR1 and CDR2 (germline): SGHAT, FQNNGV. This CDR3 is built from 15 residues. The CDR3 here is CASSLLWGPYNEQFF. The CDR3 region has the DNA TGTGCCAGCAGCTTACTCTGGGGACCCTACAATGAGCAGTTCTTC.

The chain joins TRBV7-9 to TRBJ1-2; D not certain. The CDR3 runs 11 residues. Germline lookup yields CDR1 SEHNR and CDR2 FQNEAQ (reference sequence). V was clipped by 3 bases and J by 6 bases, with 5 bases between them. The DNA of the CDR3 is TGTGCCAGCAGCTTGTTGGATGGCTACACCTTC. Encoded protein: CASSLLDGYTF.

The J gene is TRBJ1-1, the V gene TRBV28; tentatively, D is TRBD1 (5 bases). The germline V gene encodes CDR1 MDHEN and CDR2 SYDVKM. The length of the CDR3 is 15 residues. The ends were cut back, 5 bases at V and 3 bases at J, with 16 bases in the middle. The CDR3 loop is CASSLTGSMYTEAFF. The CDR3 DNA sequence: TGTGCCAGCAGTCTCACAGGAAGTATGTACACTGAAGCTTTCTTT.

The chain uses TRBV7-9 and TRBJ2-7; tentative D call: TRBD2 (5 bases). Deletions cut 3 bases from V and 0 bases from J, with 12 bases between. There are 15 residues in the CDR3. Per the germline V gene, CDR1 is SEHNR and CDR2 is FQNEAQ (reference sequence). The CDR3 sequence: CASSLSGSFSYEQYF. The CDR3, as DNA: TGTGCCAGCAGCTTGTCGGGATCCTTCTCCTACGAGCAGTACTTC.

V usage is TRBV27 and J usage is TRBJ2-1, with 8 positions matching TRBD2. Germline assignment: CDR1 MNHEY and CDR2 SMNVEV (reference sequence). The V and J ends lost 4 bases and 1 base, in that order; junction bases with no gene match: 12. The CDR3 contains 18 residues. CDR3 DNA sequence: TGTGCCAGCAGTTCCGCGGGGGGTAGCGGGAATTCCTACAATGAGCAGTTCTTC. Translated, it gives CASSSAGGSGNSYNEQFF.

The V and J genes are TRBV30 and TRBJ1-3; D is uncertain. V was shortened by 0 bases and J by 0 bases, with 9 bases between the two germline ends. The CDR3 contains 15 residues. Germline V gene data show CDR1 as GTSNPN and CDR2 as SVGIG (reference sequence). In nucleotides, the CDR3 is TGTGCCTGGAGTGTACGACGGAACTCTGGAAACACCATATATTTT. This translates into CAWSVRRNSGNTIYF.

The rearrangement uses TRBV2 and TRBJ2-5; 9 bases fit TRBD2. The length of the CDR3 is 14 residues. Germline V CDR1 and CDR2: SNHLY, FYNNEI. With V trimmed by 7 bases and J by 4 bases, 7 bases remained unmatched. The CDR3: CASKKTSGGETQYF. In DNA, the CDR3 is TGTGCCAGCAAAAAGACTAGCGGTGGAGAGACCCAGTACTTC.

The count of this clone is one. The V and J genes are TRBV2 and TRBJ2-7; maybe TRBD2 (6 bases). Germline CDR1 SNHLY, CDR2 FYNNEI. The length of the CDR3 is 11 residues. V dropped 9 bases and J dropped 3 bases, with 9 bases sitting between them. CDR3 nucleotides: TGTGCCAGTAGCGGATACTACGAGCAGTACTTC. Its translation is CASSGYYEQYF.

The V call is TRBV27, the J call TRBJ1-5; maybe TRBD1 (5 bases). The CDR3 sequence is 14 residues long. Looked up from germline, CDR1 is MNHEY and CDR2 is SMNVEV (reference sequence). Trimming left V 6 bases short and J 6 bases short, with 15 bases between. The CDR3 sequence: CASRGPTLSQPQHF. The CDR3 bases are TGTGCCAGCAGGGGGCCCACTTTAAGTCAGCCCCAGCATTTT.

The chain links TRBV6-1 to TRBJ1-2, with D uncertain. This CDR3 spans 16 amino acids. CDR1 is MNHNS, CDR2 SASEGT, per germline. Trimming took off 0 bases at V and 8 bases at J, with 19 bases between the two ends. The CDR3 DNA sequence: TGTGCCAGCAGTGAAGCTCATTATGGATCGGCGGAGGGCTACACCTTC. Amino acid sequence: CASSEAHYGSAEGYTF.

This chain links TRBV29-1 with TRBJ2-7, with 9 positions matching TRBD1. This CDR3 has 14 amino acids. V trimming: 3 bases; J trimming: 2 bases; junction bases outside the gene matches: 5. Germline CDR1 and CDR2: SQVTM and ANQGSEA. CDR3 protein: CSVDGTGRAYEQYF. The CDR3 DNA reads as TGCAGCGTTGACGGGACAGGGAGAGCCTACGAGCAGTACTTC.

This clone occurred many times. This rearrangement joins TRBV28 to TRBJ1-2; D is unclear. Trimming left V 7 bases short and J 2 bases short, with 17 bases between. Per germline, CDR1 MDHEN and CDR2 SYDVKM. CDR3 length: 15 residues. The CDR3: CASILDQTGNYGYTF. Written as DNA, the CDR3 is TGTGCCAGCATCCTCGACCAGACGGGGAACTATGGCTACACCTTC.

The rearrangement uses TRBV7-3 and TRBJ2-1, with no clear D. Between the trimmed V and J ends, which lost 2 bases and 8 bases, there was a span of 4 bases. Germline loops: CDR1 SGHTA, CDR2 FQGTGA. The CDR3 is 11 amino acids. The CDR3 DNA reads TGTGCCAGCAGCTTAGGGCATGAGCAGTTCTTC. Translating it yields CASSLGHEQFF.

The gene calls are TRBV29-1 and TRBJ2-1, with 14 positions matching TRBD2. V lost 6 bases and J lost 4; bases outside the gene matches: 8. Germline CDR1 SQVTM, CDR2 ANQGSEA. The CDR3 extends over 16 amino acids. The CDR3 nucleotides read TGCAGCGTGGCCGGGACTAGCGGGAGCTCTTACAATGAGCAGTTCTTC. Translation gives CSVAGTSGSSYNEQFF.

This clone has just a few counts. This chain uses TRBV10-1 with TRBJ1-1; 9 bases fit TRBD1. This CDR3 region has 15 residues. Per germline, CDR1 WNHNN and CDR2 SYGVQD (reference sequence). The J segment lost 2 bases and the V segment lost 5 bases, leaving 6 bases of the junction unmatched. Here the CDR3 DNA reads TGCGCCAGCAGTTCCAACAGGGGGCTAAACACTGAAGCTTTCTTT. Translation: CASSSNRGLNTEAFF.

This sequence joins TRBV27 and TRBJ2-1; D ambiguous. Germline CDR1 is MNHEY and CDR2 is SMNVEV (reference sequence). This CDR3 region has 14 residues. Trimming took off 1 base at V and 4 bases at J, with 8 bases between the two ends. Here the CDR3 reads CASSLFSSYNEQFF. DNA for the CDR3: TGTGCCAGCAGTTTATTTAGCAGTTACAATGAGCAGTTCTTC.

V and J are TRBV5-4 and TRBJ2-7, with 12 positions matching TRBD2. CDR3 length equals 15 residues. Germline V lookup: CDR1 SGHNT, CDR2 YYREEE (reference sequence). J was trimmed by 2 bases and V by 5 bases; bases with no gene match: 5. In DNA, the CDR3 is TGTGCCAGCAGTTCTACTAGCGGGAGGACCTACGAGCAGTACTTC. Protein: CASSSTSGRTYEQYF.